This entry concerns a single T cell receptor beta chain. Its antigen is unknown. The same CDR3 is also encoded by other DNA sequences in this sample. These data originate in a study of T cell responses to AZD1222 COVID-19 vaccine. TCRdb keeps only in-frame clones here, not all; method: immunoSEQ multiplex PCR. The table shows under 200,000 clones, with approximately 92% occurring only once. The study's findings and limits: The study sampled repertoires only after the peak T cell response. Spike-spanning, vaccine-associated CD4 TCRs were dominant at 160-218 and 743-854.

V was pared by 0 bases and J by 8 bases, with 5 bases between. CDR3 length: 11 residues. The germline gives CDR1 SGHDT, CDR2 YYEEEE. The source material was peripheral blood, sampled on day 0 of AZD1222 vaccination. This clonotype originated in an adult in good health. V and J are TRBV5-6 and TRBJ1-2; D remains unclear. CDR3 nucleotide sequence: TGTGCCAGCAGCTTGGGATACGGCTACACCTTC. Residues: CASSLGYGYTF.